The source of this T cell receptor (beta chain) is a study of human T cells and chemical hapten exposure. Overall study context: For the roughly 25-week duration of the study, patients were given weekly doses of diphenylcyclopropenone on the scalp. Findings and caveats of the study: With alopecia, donors may have immune responses unlike healthy people's.

The CDR3 is 13 amino acids. V lost 6 bases to trimming and J lost 7 bases; unmatched junction nucleotides: 5. Germline values: CDR1 DFQATT, CDR2 SNEGSKA (reference sequence). On this clonotype: The antigen remains undetermined.

The time point denotes: patch test 3, about 24 weeks after DPC sensitization. Treatment in this sample: therapeutic diphenylcyclopropenone sensitization with weekly scalp DPC. Donors, patients with alopecia ranging from 18 to 70 years old and judged suitable for DPC, provided samples. TCRdb itself ran the RACE reads through MiXCR, one entry per CDR3 protein. Found here are 95,000 to 150,000 distinct CDR3 sequences, about 11% of them singletons; the top ten hold over 2%. The sequences come from whole blood, collected in connection with sensitization to the hapten diphenylcyclopropenone (DPC). This sequence joins TRBV20-1 and TRBJ1-5; 11 bases agree with TRBD1. This TCR was sampled from a woman aged 45-65 years with alopecia areata. Some clones in this sample may be carry-over from other donors' samples. DNA of the CDR3: TGCAGTGCAACCGGGACAGGGGGGCAGCCCCAGCATTTT. Its protein is CSATGTGGQPQHF.